This T cell receptor (beta chain) was documented in a study of blood T cell repertoires in COVID-19. Study information: Collection of acute and convalescent COVID-19 samples took place in the United States, Italy and Spain.

How the authors handled the data: Amplification of reference gene primers was used by the study to estimate nucleated cell counts. Measured with immunoSEQ multiplex PCR; TCRdb has only the in-frame clones, and not every one. V and J calls and clone size are those listed in that table; D and trimming were worked out from the DNA. Of 25,000 to 30,000 clones listed, 93% are singletons. Seattle patient enrollment occurred during active infection, with longitudinal follow-up thereafter. CDR1 SGDLS and CDR2 YYNGEE come from the germline V gene. The CDR3 consists of 14 residues. The V end lost 3 bases, the J end lost 1 base, and 8 bases lay between the germline ends.

Sample: peripheral blood. The chain recombines TRBV9 with TRBJ1-5; D not resolved. The sequence derives from a woman aged 70-85 years with COVID-19, enrolled during active disease. The CDR3 nucleotides are TGTGCCAGCAGCGAAGGAGTCAGCAATCAGCCCCAGCATTTT. Residues: CASSEGVSNQPQHF. The full variable domain, completed using reference TRBV9 and TRBJ1-5, is DSGVTQTPKHLITATGQRVTLRCSPRSGDLSVYWYQQSLDQGLQFLIQYYNGEERAKGNILERFSAQQFPDLHSELNLSSLELGDSALYFCASSEGVSNQPQHFGDGTRLSIL.